This paragraph reports one T cell receptor beta chain. The repertoire was sequenced with immunoSEQ multiplex PCR; TCRdb's copy has only in-frame clones and lacks some. This table holds 85,000 to 130,000 clones, 88% found once. The data originate from a study of cytomegalovirus exposure and HLA in healthy donors. The germline CDR1 and CDR2 sequences are MNHEY and SMNVEV (reference sequence). Trimming pared 2 bases from V and 4 bases from J, leaving 11 bases between. The CDR3 extends over 14 amino acids. This receptor was obtained from a young woman in good health and CMV-seropositive. The gene calls are TRBV27 and TRBJ1-1; D is unresolved. The sample taken for sequencing was PBMCs. Here the CDR3 DNA reads TGTGCCAGCAGTTTAACGGAGTCTGGCACTGAAGCTTTCTTT. Amino acids: CASSLTESGTEAFF.